These T cell receptor beta chains were read from a single sample in a study of control samples from healthy donors and cancer patients. The table came from immunoSEQ multiplex PCR; TCRdb's copy has only in-frame clones and leaves some out. The sample shows 170,000 or so clones, approximately 91% of them seen only once. Sequencing input: blood. Receptors were obtained from a middle-aged woman in good health. Each CDR3 is given with its conserved first and last residue. A D gene is named only where the DNA matches it firmly. For some rows the clone size is stated as once, few or many, or as a class when expanded; others skip it.

>TRBD2|-|TRBJ2-1|TRBV6-4
CASSPTSGGLNEQFF
TGTGCCAGCAGCCCTACTAGCGGGGGGCTCAATGAGCAGTTCTTC
>-|-|TRBJ1-2|TRBV7-2
CASSPQNYGYTF
TGTGCCAGCAGCCCTCAAAACTATGGCTACACCTTC
>-|-|TRBJ1-2|TRBV3-1/TRBV3-2
CASSQEGNYGYTF
TGTGCCAGCAGCCAAGAAGGGAACTATGGCTACACCTTC
>-|-|TRBJ2-7|TRBV4-1
CASSQPGSYEQYF
TGCGCCAGCAGCCAGCCGGGCTCCTACGAGCAGTACTTC
>-|-|TRBJ1-4|TRBV7-9
CASSLADLGNEKLFF
TGTGCCAGCAGCTTAGCAGACCTCGGGAATGAAAAACTGTTTTTT
>TRBD1|-|TRBJ2-7|TRBV12-3/TRBV12-4
CASRTTGAKQYF
TGTGCCAGCAGGACGACAGGGGCTAAGCAGTACTTC
>-|-|TRBJ1-2|TRBV6-1
CASSEAATGGYGYTF
TGTGCCAGCAGTGAAGCCGCGACAGGCGGCTATGGCTACACCTTC
>TRBD1|few|TRBJ1-2|TRBV4-2
CASSQGDRVDGGYTF
TGTGCCAGCAGCCAGGGGGACAGGGTCGATGGTGGCTACACCTTC
>-|-|TRBJ1-1|TRBV10-2
CASSLDPNTEAFF
TGCGCCAGCAGTTTGGACCCGAACACTGAAGCTTTCTTT
>-|-|TRBJ1-5|TRBV18
CASSQDRSQPQHF
TGTGCCAGCTCACAAGACAGGAGTCAGCCCCAGCATTTT
>TRBD2|-|TRBJ2-7|TRBV27
CASRTQRGASGGEQYF
TGTGCCAGCAGAACCCAACGAGGGGCCAGCGGGGGGGAGCAGTACTTC
>-|-|TRBJ1-4|TRBV19
CASSPAREGNEKLFF
TGTGCCAGTAGTCCAGCGAGGGAGGGTAATGAAAAACTGTTTTTT
>-|-|TRBJ1-6|TRBV3-1/TRBV3-2
CASSQSQLTPLHF
TGTGCCAGCAGCCAATCACAGCTCACACCCCTCCACTTT
>-|-|TRBJ1-4|TRBV19
CASEEQGEKLFF
TGTGCCAGTGAGGAGCAGGGTGAAAAACTGTTTTTT
>-|once|TRBJ1-1|TRBV9
CASSVGGRGNTEAFF
TGTGCCAGCAGCGTAGGAGGGCGGGGGAACACTGAAGCTTTCTTT
>-|-|TRBJ2-2|TRBV12-3/TRBV12-4
CASSLGVGELFF
TGTGCCAGCAGTTTGGGGGTGGGGGAGCTGTTTTTT
>-|-|TRBJ2-5|TRBV20-1
CSASLVETEQETQYF
TGCAGTGCTAGTCTAGTAGAGACGGAACAAGAGACCCAGTACTTC
>-|-|TRBJ2-1|TRBV5-1
CASSLSIVYNEQFF
TGCGCCAGCAGCTTGAGTATTGTATACAATGAGCAGTTCTTC
>TRBD1|-|TRBJ1-3|TRBV5-1
CASSWTGEGNTIYF
TGCGCCAGCAGCTGGACAGGGGAAGGAAACACCATATATTTT
>TRBD2|-|TRBJ2-5|TRBV5-6
CASSGFSGGAVKTQYF
TGTGCCAGCAGCGGATTTAGCGGGGGGGCCGTAAAGACCCAGTACTTC
>-|-|TRBJ1-2|TRBV20-1
CSAFGTGGYTF
TGCAGTGCTTTCGGGACGGGTGGCTACACCTTC
>-|-|TRBJ1-2|TRBV4-1
CASRRGGEGGYTF
TGCGCCAGCAGGAGGGGCGGTGAGGGTGGCTACACCTTC
>TRBD1|-|TRBJ1-2|TRBV4-1
CASTGPGQGIGYTF
TGCGCCAGCACCGGACCGGGACAGGGGATTGGCTACACCTTC
>TRBD1|-|TRBJ1-1|TRBV6-6
CASSYVSGQGDTEAFF
TGTGCCAGCAGTTACGTTTCCGGACAGGGAGACACTGAAGCTTTCTTT
>-|-|TRBJ1-4|TRBV6-5
CASNGRGGLNEKLFF
TGTGCCAGCAACGGGAGGGGGGGCTTAAATGAAAAACTGTTTTTT
>-|once|TRBJ1-2|TRBV18
CASSPKTQNYGYTF
TGTGCCAGCTCACCAAAGACACAAAACTATGGCTACACCTTC
>TRBD2|-|TRBJ2-3|TRBV27
CASSPTGLASDTQYF
TGTGCCAGCAGTCCTACGGGACTAGCCTCAGATACGCAGTATTTT
>-|-|TRBJ2-7|TRBV21-1
CASRWAREQYF
TGTGCCAGCCGGTGGGCCCGCGAGCAGTACTTC
>-|few|TRBJ2-7|TRBV2
CASSRGEQYF
TGTGCCAGCAGCCGGGGCGAGCAGTACTTC
>-|once|TRBJ1-2|TRBV6-6
CASSYSSGVGGYTF
TGTGCCAGCAGTTACTCGTCAGGTGTGGGCGGCTACACCTTC
>TRBD2|-|TRBJ2-5|TRBV27
CASSSIKTSGGETQYF
TGTGCCAGCAGTTCCATTAAGACTAGCGGGGGAGAGACCCAGTACTTC
>-|-|TRBJ1-5|TRBV5-1
CASSLAGTNQPQHF
TGCGCCAGCAGCTTGGCAGGGACCAATCAGCCCCAGCATTTT
>-|-|TRBJ1-4|TRBV18
CASSPVGGNEKLFF
TGTGCCAGCTCCCCCGTCGGAGGGAATGAAAAACTGTTTTTT
>-|-|TRBJ2-3|TRBV4-2
CASSQEKLTDTQYF
TGTGCCAGCAGCCAAGAAAAGCTAACAGATACGCAGTATTTT
>TRBD1|-|TRBJ1-1|TRBV14
CASSQRQGAVNTEAFF
TGTGCCAGCAGCCAACGACAGGGGGCTGTGAACACTGAAGCTTTCTTT
>-|-|TRBJ1-3|TRBV7-9
CASSQSRAPEGNTIYF
TGTGCCAGCAGCCAAAGCCGCGCCCCCGAAGGAAACACCATATATTTT
>TRBD1|-|TRBJ1-2|TRBV11-2
CASRSRDRDGYTF
TGTGCCAGCAGATCCCGGGACAGAGATGGCTACACCTTC
>-|-|TRBJ1-1|TRBV7-9
CASSLGEGVNTEAFF
TGTGCCAGCAGCTTAGGCGAAGGGGTGAACACTGAAGCTTTCTTT
>-|-|TRBJ2-7|TRBV7-6
CASSLEVGQPSYEQYF
TGTGCCAGCAGCTTAGAAGTGGGCCAGCCCTCCTACGAGCAGTACTTC
>TRBD1|-|TRBJ1-1|TRBV28
CASSLPTGGSTEAFF
TGTGCCAGCAGTCTCCCGACAGGGGGAAGCACTGAAGCTTTCTTT
>TRBD1|-|TRBJ1-1|TRBV27
CASSLIGTALPEAFF
TGTGCCAGCAGTTTAATCGGGACAGCCCTTCCTGAAGCTTTCTTT